This T cell receptor beta chain is from a study of blood T cell repertoires in COVID-19. V lost 8 bases and J lost 2, with 9 bases in between. Germline V CDR1 and CDR2: LNHNV, YYDKDF (reference sequence). This CDR3 is built from 13 residues. Authors' analysis steps: Nucleated cell counts were estimated from reference gene primer amplification. TCRdb's table, derived via immunoSEQ multiplex PCR, lists solely in-frame clones and lacks some. V, J and clone size reflect that table, while D and trimming were determined from the DNA. The sample includes about 280,000 clones, approximately 88% of them seen just once.

The source of this sequence is a woman in her forties who had recovered from COVID-19. The rearrangement links TRBV15 to TRBJ2-2; D may be TRBD2 (5 bases). The sample comprised peripheral blood. DNA for the CDR3: TGTGCCACCCAGGACTTAAACACCGGGGAGCTGTTTTTT. Residues: CATQDLNTGELFF.